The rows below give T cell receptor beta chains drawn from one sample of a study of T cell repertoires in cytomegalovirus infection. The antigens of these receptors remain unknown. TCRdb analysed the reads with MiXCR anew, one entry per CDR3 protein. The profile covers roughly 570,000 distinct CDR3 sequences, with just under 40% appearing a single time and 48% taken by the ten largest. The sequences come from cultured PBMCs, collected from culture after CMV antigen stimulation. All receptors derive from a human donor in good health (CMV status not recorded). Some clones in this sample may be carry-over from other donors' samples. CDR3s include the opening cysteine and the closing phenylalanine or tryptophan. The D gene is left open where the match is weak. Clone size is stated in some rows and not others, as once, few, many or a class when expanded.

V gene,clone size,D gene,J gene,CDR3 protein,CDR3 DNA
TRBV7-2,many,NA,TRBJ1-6,CASSPNGGGVSPLHF,TGTGCCAGCAGCCCCAACGGGGGAGGGGTTTCACCCCTCCACTTT
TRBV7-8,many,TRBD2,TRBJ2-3,CASSEKSGGSTDTQYF,TGTGCCAGCAGCGAAAAAAGCGGGGGGAGCACAGATACGCAGTATTTT
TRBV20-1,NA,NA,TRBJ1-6,CSARKTSSYNSPLHF,TGCAGTGCTAGGAAGACTAGCTCCTATAATTCACCCCTCCACTTT
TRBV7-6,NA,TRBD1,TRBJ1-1,CASSLEDREAFF,TGTGCCAGCAGCTTAGAGGACAGGGAAGCTTTCTTT
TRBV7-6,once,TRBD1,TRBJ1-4,CASSRDSPNEKLFF,TGTGCCAGCAGCCGGGACAGCCCTAATGAAAAACTGTTTTTT
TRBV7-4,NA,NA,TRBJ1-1,CASSLWSEDTEAFF,TGTGCCAGCAGCTTATGGTCTGAAGACACTGAAGCTTTCTTT
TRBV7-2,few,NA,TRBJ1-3,CASSRAGSGNTIYF,TGTGCCAGCAGTAGAGCGGGTTCTGGAAACACCATATATTTT
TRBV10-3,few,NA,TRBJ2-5,CAISERVGNSETQYF,TGTGCCATCAGTGAGAGGGTCGGTAATTCAGAGACCCAGTACTTC
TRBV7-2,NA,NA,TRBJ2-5,CASGSSGGRETQYF,TGTGCCAGCGGCAGCTCCGGGGGGCGTGAGACCCAGTACTTC
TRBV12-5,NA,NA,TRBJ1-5,CASGVRYLDSNQPQHF,TGTGCTAGTGGTGTAAGGTATCTCGATAGCAATCAGCCCCAGCATTTT
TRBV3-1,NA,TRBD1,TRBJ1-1,CASSQQGGYAEAFF,TGTGCCAGCAGCCAACAGGGGGGTTACGCTGAAGCTTTCTTT
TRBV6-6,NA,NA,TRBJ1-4,CASRSPGPNEKLFF,TGTGCCAGCAGGTCCCCAGGCCCTAATGAAAAACTGTTTTTT
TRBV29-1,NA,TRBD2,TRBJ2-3,CSVDGLAGGPGDTQYF,TGCAGCGTTGATGGGCTAGCGGGAGGGCCCGGAGATACGCAGTATTTT
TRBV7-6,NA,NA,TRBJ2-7,CASSAGESYEQYF,TGTGCCAGCAGCGCAGGAGAATCTTACGAGCAGTACTTC
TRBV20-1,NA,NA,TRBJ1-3,CSASRQTSGNTIYF,TGCAGTGCTAGCCGGCAGACCTCTGGAAACACCATATATTTT
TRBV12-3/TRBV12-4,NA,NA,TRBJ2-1,CASSQTFSSYNEQFF,TGTGCCAGCAGCCAGACATTCTCCTCCTACAATGAGCAGTTCTTC
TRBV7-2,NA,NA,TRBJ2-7,CASSLVFSNYEQYF,TGTGCCAGCAGCTTAGTGTTTTCGAACTACGAGCAGTACTTC
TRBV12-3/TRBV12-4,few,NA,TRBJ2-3,CASIPRPRDTGSTDTQYF,TGTGCCAGCATCCCTCGGCCCAGGGACACTGGGAGCACAGATACGCAGTATTTT
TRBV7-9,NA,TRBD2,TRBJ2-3,CASSGTSGISDTQYF,TGTGCCAGCAGCGGGACTAGCGGGATCTCAGATACGCAGTATTTT
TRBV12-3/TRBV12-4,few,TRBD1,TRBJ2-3,CASSSTGRGTDTQYF,TGTGCCAGCAGTTCGACAGGGAGAGGCACAGATACGCAGTATTTT
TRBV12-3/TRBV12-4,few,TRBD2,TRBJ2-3,CASTPPGMRESWGTQYF,TGTGCCAGCACCCCCCCCGGTATGCGGGAGTCCTGGGGTACGCAGTATTTT